The 28 T cell receptor beta chains below come from one sample, sequenced in a study of shared clonotypes between healthy human individuals. The naive CD8 subset, CD45RO-negative cells positively selected for CCR7, excluded terminally differentiated effector memory CD45RA+ cells. Some clones are missing from TCRdb's copy, which holds only in-frame ones; the method was immunoSEQ multiplex PCR. This sample yields fewer than 1 million clones, of which around 96% are seen a single time; less than 0.25% belongs to the top ten. The specimen was naive CD8+ T cells sorted from blood. The receptors derive from a man aged 25-40 years in good health.

The chain links TRBV6-1 to TRBJ2-1; no clear D gene. The germline V and J ends were trimmed by 4 bases and 0 bases, with 7 bases remaining between them. This CDR3 contains 14 residues. Germline CDR1 and CDR2: MNHNS and SASEGT. CDR3 sequence reads: CASSVRSSYNEQFF. CDR3 in DNA: TGTGCCAGCAGTGTCCGAAGCTCCTACAATGAGCAGTTCTTC.

V and J are TRBV7-9 and TRBJ2-5, with TRBD1 identical over 8 bases. Germline V CDR1 and CDR2: SEHNR, FQNEAQ (reference sequence). The CDR3 sequence is 15 residues long. V lost 1 base, J lost 4 bases, and 5 bases stayed unmatched. The CDR3 coding sequence is TGTGCCAGCAGCTTAGTAGGACAGGGTGGAGAGACCCAGTACTTC. Translation gives CASSLVGQGGETQYF.

This chain's CDR3 is CASSLVADTQYF. DNA for the CDR3: TGTGCCAGCAGCTTAGTAGCAGATACGCAGTATTTT. The J gene is TRBJ2-3, the V gene TRBV11-2, with D unclear. This CDR3 is built from 12 residues. The V and J ends lost 1 base and 4 bases respectively, with 3 bases between them. Looked up from germline, CDR1 is SGHAT and CDR2 is FQNNGV.

As regards this clone: This same CDR3 is encoded by further DNA sequences in the sample. The chain combines TRBV7-6 with TRBJ1-5; TRBD1 is a possible D gene (6 bases). CDR1 and CDR2 (germline): SGHVS, FNYEAQ. Deletions cut 1 base from V and 7 bases from J, with 14 bases between. This CDR3 comprises 15 residues. The CDR3 is CASSLEGRGGQPQHF. For the CDR3, the DNA is TGTGCCAGCAGCTTAGAAGGCAGGGGTGGACAGCCCCAGCATTTT.

The J gene is TRBJ2-5, the V gene TRBV30; TRBD1 is a possible D gene (5 bases). Germline V gives CDR1 GTSNPN, CDR2 SVGIG (reference sequence). Trimming cost V 0 bases and J 4 bases, with 9 bases left between them. This CDR3 has 13 residues. The CDR3 DNA follows: TGTGCCTGGAGTGTAGGGGTTGGAGAGACCCAGTACTTC. It specifies CAWSVGVGETQYF.

This rearrangement joins TRBV27 to TRBJ2-1, with 12 bases identical to TRBD2. V dropped 6 bases and J dropped 5; count of bases not matched to a gene: 5. Looked up from germline, CDR1 is MNHEY and CDR2 is SMNVEV (reference sequence). This CDR3 region has 15 residues. Here the CDR3 DNA reads TGTGCCAGCAGGATCGGACTAGCGGGAAACAATGAGCAGTTCTTC. It specifies CASRIGLAGNNEQFF.

As regards this clone: Different DNA sequences within this sample yield the same CDR3. The chain recombines TRBV7-9 with TRBJ2-7; D ambiguous. The germline gives CDR1 SEHNR, CDR2 FQNEAQ (reference sequence). This CDR3 has 13 amino acids. The V and J ends lost 3 bases and 0 bases respectively, with 6 bases between them. As DNA, the CDR3 is TGTGCCAGCAGCTTCATGAGCTCCTACGAGCAGTACTTC. Translating it yields CASSFMSSYEQYF. Supplemented by reference TRBV7-9 and TRBJ2-7, the full variable domain reads DTGVSQNPRHKITKRGQNVTFRCDPISEHNRLYWYRQTLGQGPEFLTYFQNEAQLEKSRLLSDRFSAERPKGSFSTLEIQRTEQGDSAMYLCASSFMSSYEQYFGPGTRLTVT.

This rearrangement joins TRBV5-6 to TRBJ2-1; TRBD2 matches 10 bases. This CDR3 comprises 15 residues. Germline V gene sequence: CDR1 SGHDT, CDR2 YYEEEE. Trimming took 5 bases from V and 3 from J; bases not matched to a gene: 5. The CDR3 nucleotides are TGTGCCAGCAGATTTTTAGCGGGAGGCTACAATGAGCAGTTCTTC. Translated, it gives CASRFLAGGYNEQFF.

The chain combines TRBV11-2 with TRBJ2-1; D is undetermined. The CDR3 is 17 residues long. Germline assignment: CDR1 SGHAT and CDR2 FQNNGV. Trimming removed 3 bases from V and 0 bases from J, with 15 bases in between. CDR3 DNA sequence: TGTGCCAGCAGCTTTACAATGAGGTGCCACTCCTACAATGAGCAGTTCTTC. This encodes CASSFTMRCHSYNEQFF.

The chain links TRBV27 to TRBJ1-1; no clear D. The CDR3 loop spans 13 amino acids. CDR1 and CDR2 (germline): MNHEY, SMNVEV (reference sequence). Trimming left V 1 base short and J 3 bases short, with 6 bases between. CDR3 DNA: TGTGCCAGCAGTTTATGGGGTTACACTGAAGCTTTCTTT. Protein: CASSLWGYTEAFF.

A single count supports this clone. The rearrangement uses TRBV5-1 and TRBJ2-3; D remains ambiguous. The V gene's germline CDR1 is SGHRS and CDR2 YFSETQ. This CDR3 is built from 13 residues. V dropped 7 bases and J dropped 13 bases, with 22 bases sitting between them. CDR3 sequence: CASSGMGQVRKYF. Here the CDR3 DNA reads TGCGCCAGCTCCGGAATGGGCCAGGTACGCAAGTATTTT.

V is TRBV5-3 and J is TRBJ2-5; 9 bases align to TRBD2. TRBV5-3 carries the ORF label, with uncertain function. With V trimmed by 4 bases and J by 5 bases, 15 bases remained unmatched. The CDR3 totals 17 residues. CDR3 region: CARSPGARRLAVETQYF. CDR3 coding DNA: TGTGCCAGAAGCCCCGGGGCTAGGAGACTAGCGGTTGAGACCCAGTACTTC.

Remarks on this clone: In the same sample, other DNA sequences code for this CDR3. The rearrangement links TRBV7-9 to TRBJ2-2; D gene ambiguous. Germline loops: CDR1 SEHNR, CDR2 FQNEAQ (reference sequence). Trimming removed 3 bases from V and 5 bases from J, with 4 bases in between. CDR3 length: 12 amino acids. The CDR3 bases are TGTGCCAGCAGCTTGTCTACCGGGGAGCTGTTTTTT. It is translated as CASSLSTGELFF.

The V and J genes are TRBV19 and TRBJ1-1; D possibly corresponds to TRBD1 (5 bases). Germline V gene data show CDR1 as LNHDA and CDR2 as SQIVND (reference sequence). CDR3 length: 13 amino acids. Trimming shortened V by 6 bases and J by 4 bases, and 12 bases separated the two germline ends. CDR3 in amino acids: CASSLRGITEAFF. The CDR3 coding sequence is TGTGCCAGTAGCCTGAGGGGAATCACTGAAGCTTTCTTT.

The chain joins TRBV15 to TRBJ1-2; TRBD1 aligns across 8 bases. Trimming cost V 0 bases and J 12 bases; bases outside gene matches: 6. The CDR3 length is 13 residues. Germline CDR1 is LNHNV and CDR2 is YYDKDF (reference sequence). The CDR3 bases are TGTGCCACCAGCAGAGATACAGGGGGTGTCCACACCTTC. Protein sequence: CATSRDTGGVHTF.

The rearrangement uses TRBV13 and TRBJ2-7, with D perhaps being TRBD1 or TRBD2 (6 bases each). V was clipped by 3 bases and J by 1 base, with 16 bases between them. The germline V gene encodes CDR1 PRHDT and CDR2 FYEKMQ (reference sequence). This CDR3 is built from 16 residues. CDR3 DNA: TGTGCCAGCAGCTTTGAGGGGGGAGTGGGTTCCTACGAGCAGTACTTC. This gives the protein CASSFEGGVGSYEQYF.

The V call is TRBV5-1, the J call TRBJ2-1; TRBD2 matches 8 bases. The CDR3 spans 18 residues. The germline CDR1 and CDR2 sequences are SGHRS and YFSETQ. Losses at the gene ends were 1 base for V and 1 base for J; bases not matched to a gene: 10. This chain's CDR3 is CASSLSGRGLVSYNEQFF. CDR3 DNA sequence: TGCGCCAGCAGCTTGAGCGGGAGAGGGTTGGTTTCCTACAATGAGCAGTTCTTC.

This chain uses TRBV7-9 with TRBJ1-3; possibly TRBD1 for D (5 bases). Germline CDR1 reads SEHNR; CDR2 reads FQNEAQ (reference sequence). V lost 1 base, J lost 6 bases, and 22 bases lay in between. This CDR3 contains 18 residues. This chain's CDR3 is CASSLVVGLPAPINTIYF. CDR3 sequence (DNA): TGTGCCAGCAGCTTAGTGGTGGGACTCCCCGCACCCATAAACACCATATATTTT. Full variable domain (outside the CDR3, taken from reference TRBV7-9 and TRBJ1-3): DTGVSQNPRHKITKRGQNVTFRCDPISEHNRLYWYRQTLGQGPEFLTYFQNEAQLEKSRLLSDRFSAERPKGSFSTLEIQRTEQGDSAMYLCASSLVVGLPAPINTIYFGEGSWLTVV.

This chain joins TRBV29-1 and TRBJ1-1; 10 nucleotides match TRBD1. Germline loops: CDR1 SQVTM, CDR2 ANQGSEA. The CDR3 contains 14 residues. V trimming: 3 bases; J trimming: 9 bases; junction bases outside the gene matches: 10. CDR3 region: CSVEYRDRGWQAFF. The CDR3 DNA sequence: TGCAGCGTTGAGTACCGGGACAGGGGTTGGCAAGCTTTCTTT.

CDR3 loop: CASSFGLAGEVYNEQFF. As DNA, the CDR3 is TGCGCCAGCAGCTTTGGGCTGGCGGGGGAGGTCTACAATGAGCAGTTCTTC. The chain combines TRBV5-1 with TRBJ2-1, with TRBD2 identical over 7 bases. This CDR3 spans 17 amino acids. V was clipped by 2 bases and J by 3 bases; unmatched bases: 11. Germline-derived CDR1 and CDR2 are SGHRS and YFSETQ.

The chain uses TRBV2 and TRBJ2-5, with 13 bases lining up with TRBD2. V lost 7 bases, J lost 5 bases, and 4 bases stayed unmatched. The germline gives CDR1 SNHLY, CDR2 FYNNEI. The CDR3 is 14 residues long. CDR3 sequence: CASILLAGGETQYF. Here the CDR3 DNA reads TGTGCCAGCATTTTACTAGCGGGAGGGGAGACCCAGTACTTC.

Here the CDR3 DNA reads TGTGCCAGTAGTACACAGGGGGTCAATCAGCCCCAGCATTTT. This translates into CASSTQGVNQPQHF. J is TRBJ1-5 and V is TRBV19; 8 positions agree with TRBD1. With V trimmed by 4 bases and J by 3 bases, 2 bases remained unmatched. Germline CDR1 is LNHDA and CDR2 is SQIVND (reference sequence). This CDR3 is 14 amino acids long.

V usage is TRBV27 and J usage is TRBJ2-7; 8 bases are shared with TRBD1. From germline, CDR1 is MNHEY and CDR2 SMNVEV (reference sequence). V trimming: 2 bases; J trimming: 2 bases; junction bases outside the gene matches: 5. CDR3 length: 15 residues. In nucleotides, the CDR3 is TGTGCCAGCAGTTTAGGTTGGACAGGGACCTACGAGCAGTACTTC. This sequence encodes CASSLGWTGTYEQYF.

CDR3 residues: CASTDISGDTDTQYF. CDR3 nucleotides: TGTGCCAGCACCGATATAAGCGGGGACACAGATACGCAGTATTTT. The chain links TRBV6-6 to TRBJ2-3; 7 nucleotides match TRBD2. The germline CDR1 and CDR2 sequences are MNHNY and SVGAGI (reference sequence). The trim removed 7 bases at V and 2 bases at J, leaving 9 bases unmatched. The CDR3 totals 15 residues.

On this clone: This sequence may be a read error, since a much larger clone differs from it by one base. The J gene is TRBJ1-1, the V gene TRBV6-6; D uncertain. Trimming cost V 6 bases and J 1 base, with 6 bases left between them. This CDR3 comprises 12 residues. Germline V gene sequence: CDR1 MNHNY, CDR2 SVGAGI (reference sequence). CDR3 nucleotides: TGTGCCAGCAGCTCAGGGAACACTGAAGCTTTCTTT. Translation: CASSSGNTEAFF.

V gene TRBV7-9 combines with J gene TRBJ2-1; no clear D. Trimming pared 4 bases from V and 1 base from J, leaving 8 bases between. Looked up from germline, CDR1 is SEHNR and CDR2 is FQNEAQ (reference sequence). The CDR3 totals 14 residues. Here the CDR3 DNA reads TGTGCCAGCAGCTCCGCGGAATCCTACAATGAGCAGTTCTTC. Translation: CASSSAESYNEQFF.

There are a few counts of this clone. V is TRBV11-3 and J is TRBJ2-7; D not certain. Looked up from germline, CDR1 is SGHNT and CDR2 is YENEEA. V was pared by 3 bases and J by 5 bases, with 11 bases between. The CDR3 length is 13 residues. The CDR3 reads CASSLPPANEQYF. The CDR3 DNA sequence: TGTGCCAGCAGCTTGCCACCGGCCAACGAGCAGTACTTC.

The chain carries TRBV14 and TRBJ2-1; 10 nucleotides match TRBD2. CDR1 is SGHDN, CDR2 FVKESK, per germline. CDR3 length: 16 amino acids. With 0 bases clipped from V and 2 bases from J, the junction kept 1 base outside the gene matches. This CDR3 is CASSQESGRAYNEQFF. DNA for the CDR3: TGTGCCAGCAGCCAAGAAAGCGGGAGGGCCTACAATGAGCAGTTCTTC.